The entry that follows covers one T cell receptor beta chain sequence. Its antigen remains unidentified. This specimen belongs to a study of T cell responses to AZD1222 COVID-19 vaccine. Study context: It was second doses at about 4 or about 12 weeks that were pooled. General study results and limits: Repertoires were collected only later (after the peak T cell response had occurred).

Repertoires were generated with immunoSEQ multiplex PCR, while TCRdb's copy carries only in-frame clones and drops some. The table has approximately 110,000 clones, approximately 90% seen once; the top ten hold 4.5% to 5.5%. Source: peripheral blood, taken on day 0 of AZD1222 vaccination. This receptor was obtained from an adult in good health.

CDR3 amino acids: CASRPGSDTQYF. CDR3 DNA: TGTGCCAGCAGACCAGGATCAGATACGCAGTATTTT. The genes are TRBV28 and TRBJ2-3; the D is unclear. Germline V gene lookup returns CDR1 MDHEN and CDR2 SYDVKM. V was trimmed by 6 bases and J by 4 bases, leaving 8 bases between them. The CDR3 length is 12 residues. The full variable domain, its missing parts supplied by reference TRBV28 and TRBJ2-3, is DVKVTQSSRYLVKRTGEKVFLECVQDMDHENMFWYRQDPGLGLRLIYFSYDVKMKEKGDIPEGYSVSREKKERFSLILESASTNQTSMYLCASRPGSDTQYFGPGTRLTVL.